The clone carrying this T cell receptor beta chain was detected only once. The data were produced by immunoSEQ multiplex PCR, yet TCRdb's version contains in-frame clones alone and is incomplete. The profile covers about 2,500 clones, with more than 75% appearing a single time and 2.6% taken by the ten largest. The time point here: 2014-2015 season, pre-vaccination. This record belongs to a study of follicular helper T cells after annual influenza vaccination. With 4 bases removed from V and 2 bases from J, the gap between germline ends came to 9 bases. There are 15 residues in the CDR3. Germline assignment: CDR1 SGHTA and CDR2 FQGNSA.

The chain recombines TRBV7-2 with TRBJ1-6; a weak D match, TRBD1 (5 bases). The TCR originated in an adult who received the influenza vaccine. Sequences were derived from CXCR5+ CD38+ circulating T follicular helper cells from blood, sampled on the day of influenza vaccination. As for subset: circulating Tfh, non-naive CD4+CXCR5+PD-1+ (ICOS+CD38+ or ICOS-CD38-). The CDR3 reads CASSSPGAYNSPLHF. CDR3 nucleotide sequence: TGTGCCAGCAGCTCCCCGGGGGCCTATAATTCACCCCTCCACTTT.